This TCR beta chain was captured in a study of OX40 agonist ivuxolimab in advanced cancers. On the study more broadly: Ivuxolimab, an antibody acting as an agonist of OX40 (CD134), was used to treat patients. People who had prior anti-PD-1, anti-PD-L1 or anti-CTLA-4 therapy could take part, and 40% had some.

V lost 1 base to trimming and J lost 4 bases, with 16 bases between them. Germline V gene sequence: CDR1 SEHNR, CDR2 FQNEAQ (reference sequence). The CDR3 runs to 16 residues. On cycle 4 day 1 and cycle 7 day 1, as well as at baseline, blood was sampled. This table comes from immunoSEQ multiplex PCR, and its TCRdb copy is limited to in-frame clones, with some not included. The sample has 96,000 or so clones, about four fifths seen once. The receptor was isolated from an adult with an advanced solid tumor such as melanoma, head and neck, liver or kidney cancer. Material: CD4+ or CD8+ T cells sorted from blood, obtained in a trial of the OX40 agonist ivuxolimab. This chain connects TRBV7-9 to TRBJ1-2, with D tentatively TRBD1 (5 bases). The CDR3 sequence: CASSLGGLEPVYGYTF. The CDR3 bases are TGTGCCAGCAGCTTAGGGGGGTTGGAACCGGTCTATGGCTACACCTTC. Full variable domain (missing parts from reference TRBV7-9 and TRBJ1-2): DTGVSQNPRHKITKRGQNVTFRCDPISEHNRLYWYRQTLGQGPEFLTYFQNEAQLEKSRLLSDRFSAERPKGSFSTLEIQRTEQGDSAMYLCASSLGGLEPVYGYTFGSGTRLTVV.